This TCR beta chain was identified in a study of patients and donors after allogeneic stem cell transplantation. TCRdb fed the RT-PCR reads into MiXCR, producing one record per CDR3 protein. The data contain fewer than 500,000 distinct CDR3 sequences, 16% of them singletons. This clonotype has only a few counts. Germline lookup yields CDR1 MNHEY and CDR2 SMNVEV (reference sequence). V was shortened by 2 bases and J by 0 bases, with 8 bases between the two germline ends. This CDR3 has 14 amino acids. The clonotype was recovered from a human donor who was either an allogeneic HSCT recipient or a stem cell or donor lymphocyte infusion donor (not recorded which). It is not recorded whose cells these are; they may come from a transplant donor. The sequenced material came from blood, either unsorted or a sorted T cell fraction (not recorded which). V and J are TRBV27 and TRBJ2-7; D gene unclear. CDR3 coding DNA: TGTGCCAGCAGTTTAGGTTGTCACTCCTACGAGCAGTACTTC. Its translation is CASSLGCHSYEQYF.